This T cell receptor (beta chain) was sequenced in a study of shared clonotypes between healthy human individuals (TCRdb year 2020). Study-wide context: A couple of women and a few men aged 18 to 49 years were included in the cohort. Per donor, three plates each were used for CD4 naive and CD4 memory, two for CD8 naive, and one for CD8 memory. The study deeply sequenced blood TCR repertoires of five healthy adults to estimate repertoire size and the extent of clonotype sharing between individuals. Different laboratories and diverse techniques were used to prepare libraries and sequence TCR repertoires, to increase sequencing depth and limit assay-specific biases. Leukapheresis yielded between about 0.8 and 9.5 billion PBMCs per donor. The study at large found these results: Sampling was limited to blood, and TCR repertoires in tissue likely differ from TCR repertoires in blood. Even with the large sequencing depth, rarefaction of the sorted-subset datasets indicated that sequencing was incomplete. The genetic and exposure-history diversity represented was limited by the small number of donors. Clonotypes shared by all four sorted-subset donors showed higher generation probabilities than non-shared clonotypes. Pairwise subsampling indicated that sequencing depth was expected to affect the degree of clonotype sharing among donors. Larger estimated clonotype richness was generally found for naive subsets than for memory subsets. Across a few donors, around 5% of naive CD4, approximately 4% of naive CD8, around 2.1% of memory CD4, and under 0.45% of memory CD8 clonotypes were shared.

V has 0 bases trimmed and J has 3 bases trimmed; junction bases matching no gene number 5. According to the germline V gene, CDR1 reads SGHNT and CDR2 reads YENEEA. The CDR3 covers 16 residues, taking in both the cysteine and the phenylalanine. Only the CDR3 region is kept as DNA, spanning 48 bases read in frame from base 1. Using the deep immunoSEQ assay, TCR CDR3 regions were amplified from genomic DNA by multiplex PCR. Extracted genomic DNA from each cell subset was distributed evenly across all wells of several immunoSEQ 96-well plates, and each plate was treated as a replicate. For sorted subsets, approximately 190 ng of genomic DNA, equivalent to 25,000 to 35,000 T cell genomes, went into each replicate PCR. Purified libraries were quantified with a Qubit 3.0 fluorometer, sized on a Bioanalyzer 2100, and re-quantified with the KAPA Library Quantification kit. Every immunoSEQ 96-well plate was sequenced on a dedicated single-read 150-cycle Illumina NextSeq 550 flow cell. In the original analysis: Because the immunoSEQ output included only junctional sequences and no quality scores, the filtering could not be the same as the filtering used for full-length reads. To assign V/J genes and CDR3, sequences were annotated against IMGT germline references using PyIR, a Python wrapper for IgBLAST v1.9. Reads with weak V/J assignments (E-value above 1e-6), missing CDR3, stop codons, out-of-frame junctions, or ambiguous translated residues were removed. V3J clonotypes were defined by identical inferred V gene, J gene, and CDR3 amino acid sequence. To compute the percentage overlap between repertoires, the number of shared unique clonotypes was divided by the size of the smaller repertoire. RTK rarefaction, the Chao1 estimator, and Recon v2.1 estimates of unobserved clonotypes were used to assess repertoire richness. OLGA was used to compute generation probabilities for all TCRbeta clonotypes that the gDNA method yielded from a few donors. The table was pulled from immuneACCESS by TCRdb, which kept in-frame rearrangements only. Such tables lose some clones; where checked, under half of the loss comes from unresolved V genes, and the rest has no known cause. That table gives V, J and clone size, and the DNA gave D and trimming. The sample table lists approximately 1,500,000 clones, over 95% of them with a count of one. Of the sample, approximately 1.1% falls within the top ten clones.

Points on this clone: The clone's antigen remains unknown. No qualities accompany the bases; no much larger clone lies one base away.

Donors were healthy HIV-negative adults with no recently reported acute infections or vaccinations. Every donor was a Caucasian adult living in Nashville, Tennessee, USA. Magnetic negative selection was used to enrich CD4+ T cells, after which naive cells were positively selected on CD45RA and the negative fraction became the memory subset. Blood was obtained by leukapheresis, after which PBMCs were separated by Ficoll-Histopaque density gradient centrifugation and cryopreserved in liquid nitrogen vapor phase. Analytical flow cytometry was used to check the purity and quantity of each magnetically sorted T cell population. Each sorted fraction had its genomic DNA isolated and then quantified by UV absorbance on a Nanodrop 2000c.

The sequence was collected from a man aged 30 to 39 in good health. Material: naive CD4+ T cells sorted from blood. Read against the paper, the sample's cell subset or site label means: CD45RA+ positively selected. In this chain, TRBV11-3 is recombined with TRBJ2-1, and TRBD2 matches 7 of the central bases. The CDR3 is CASSLDRGGGYNEQFF. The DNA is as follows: TGTGCCAGCAGCTTAGATCGGGGCGGGGGCTACAATGAGCAGTTCTTC.